This T cell receptor beta chain was identified during a study of T cells in Graves' hyperthyroidism and ophthalmopathy. Study-level points and caveats: Ophthalmopathy was told apart from stable hyperthyroidism by a 13 V-J model.

RNA transcripts served as the template for amplifying TCR beta CDR3 regions. TCR CDR3 underwent first-round RT-PCR with the HTBI primer set. MiXCR, run by TCRdb on the multiplex PCR reads, gives a single entry per CDR3 protein. The profile shows some 510,000 distinct CDR3 sequences, under 25% of them singletons. V lost 1 base, J lost 0 bases, and 9 bases lay in between. Germline-derived CDR1 and CDR2 are SNHLY and FYNNEI. The CDR3 covers 15 residues. This clonotype has only a few counts. Its antigen remains unidentified. This sequence originates from a man aged 18 to 30 with Graves' hyperthyroidism. The sequenced material came from blood. The rearrangement links TRBV2 to TRBJ1-1, with D unclear. CDR3 in DNA: TGTGCCAGCAGTGAAGGCCAGCTTTTGAACACTGAAGCTTTCTTT. Protein: CASSEGQLLNTEAFF.